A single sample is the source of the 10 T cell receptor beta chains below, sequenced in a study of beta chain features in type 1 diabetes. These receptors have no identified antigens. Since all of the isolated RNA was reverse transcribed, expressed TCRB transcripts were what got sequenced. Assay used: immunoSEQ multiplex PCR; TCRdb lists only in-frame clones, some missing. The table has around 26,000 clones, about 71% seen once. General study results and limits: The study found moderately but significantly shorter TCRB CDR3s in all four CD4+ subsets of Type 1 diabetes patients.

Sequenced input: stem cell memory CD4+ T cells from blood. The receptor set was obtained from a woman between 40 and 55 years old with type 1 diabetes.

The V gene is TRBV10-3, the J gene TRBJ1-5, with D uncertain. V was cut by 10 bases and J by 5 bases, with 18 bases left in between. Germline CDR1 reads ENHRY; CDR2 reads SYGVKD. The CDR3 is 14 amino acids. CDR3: CATRPEGDYQPQHF. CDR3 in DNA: TGTGCCACCCGGCCTGAGGGAGACTATCAGCCCCAGCATTTT.

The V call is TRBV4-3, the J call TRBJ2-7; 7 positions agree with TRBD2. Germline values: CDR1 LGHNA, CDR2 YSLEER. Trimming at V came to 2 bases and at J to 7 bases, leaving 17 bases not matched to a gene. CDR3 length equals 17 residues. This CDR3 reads CASSQWGGGSRGIEQYF. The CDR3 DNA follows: TGCGCCAGCAGCCAATGGGGGGGAGGGTCCCGCGGGATAGAGCAGTACTTC.

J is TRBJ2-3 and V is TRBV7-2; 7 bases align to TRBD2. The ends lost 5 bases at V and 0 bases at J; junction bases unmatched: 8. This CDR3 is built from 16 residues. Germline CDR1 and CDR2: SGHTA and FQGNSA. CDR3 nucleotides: TGTGCCAGCAGCCCGGGGAGGGGCAGGAGCACAGATACGCAGTATTTT. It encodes CASSPGRGRSTDTQYF.

CDR3 DNA: TGTGCCAGCAGCCCAGGGGGGCGCAGCACCTACGAGCAGTACTTC. Encoded protein: CASSPGGRSTYEQYF. This rearrangement joins TRBV7-3 to TRBJ2-7; D perhaps matches TRBD1 (7 bases). Germline V gene data show CDR1 as SGHTA and CDR2 as FQGTGA. Trimming cost V 5 bases and J 2 bases, with 16 bases left between them. This CDR3 contains 15 residues. Variable domain in full (rest from reference TRBV7-3 and TRBJ2-7): GAGVSQTPSNKVTEKGKYVELRCDPISGHTALYWYRQSLGQGPEFLIYFQGTGAADDSGLPNDRFFAVRPEGSVSTLKIQRTERGDSAVYLCASSPGGRSTYEQYFGPGTRLTVT.

CDR3 in amino acids: CASSLWLGQGGNEQFF. CDR3 DNA sequence: TGTGCCAGCAGTTTATGGCTGGGGCAAGGGGGCAATGAGCAGTTCTTC. The chain recombines TRBV28 with TRBJ2-1, with D tentatively TRBD1 (6 bases). This CDR3 spans 16 amino acids. Per the germline V gene, CDR1 is MDHEN and CDR2 is SYDVKM. Trimming cost V 0 bases and J 6 bases, with 15 bases left between them. The full variable domain, in which reference TRBV28 and TRBJ2-1 provide the parts outside the CDR3, is DVKVTQSSRYLVKRTGEKVFLECVQDMDHENMFWYRQDPGLGLRLIYFSYDVKMKEKGDIPEGYSVSREKKERFSLILESASTNQTSMYLCASSLWLGQGGNEQFFGPGTRLTVL.

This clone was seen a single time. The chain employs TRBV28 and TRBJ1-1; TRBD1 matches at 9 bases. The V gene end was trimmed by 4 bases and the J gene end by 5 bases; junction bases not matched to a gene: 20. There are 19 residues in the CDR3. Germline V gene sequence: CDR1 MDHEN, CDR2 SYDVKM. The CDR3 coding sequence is TGTGCCAGCAGTTCTTATGGGAGGGACAGGGTCAGCAGGAGAACTGAAGCTTTCTTT. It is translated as CASSSYGRDRVSRRTEAFF.

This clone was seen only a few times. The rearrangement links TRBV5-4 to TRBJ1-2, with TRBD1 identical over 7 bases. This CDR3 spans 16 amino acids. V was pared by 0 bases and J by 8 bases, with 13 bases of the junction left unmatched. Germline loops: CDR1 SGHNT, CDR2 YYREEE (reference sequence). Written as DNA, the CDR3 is TGTGCCAGCAGCTTGGACCCAAGCCGGGACAGCCAGGGCTACACCTTC. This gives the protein CASSLDPSRDSQGYTF.

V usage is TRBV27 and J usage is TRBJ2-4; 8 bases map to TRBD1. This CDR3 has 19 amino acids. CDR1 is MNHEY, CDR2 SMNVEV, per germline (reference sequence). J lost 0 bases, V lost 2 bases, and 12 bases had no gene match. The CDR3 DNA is TGTGCCAGCAGTTTAATTGGGGACAGGCCCAAACTAGCCAAAAACATTCAGTACTTC. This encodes CASSLIGDRPKLAKNIQYF.

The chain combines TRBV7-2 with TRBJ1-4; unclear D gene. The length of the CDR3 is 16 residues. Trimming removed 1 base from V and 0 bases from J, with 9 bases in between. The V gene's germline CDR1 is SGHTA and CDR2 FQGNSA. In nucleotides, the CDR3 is TGTGCCAGCAGCTTAGGGCAGGCCTCAACTAATGAAAAACTGTTTTTT. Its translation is CASSLGQASTNEKLFF.

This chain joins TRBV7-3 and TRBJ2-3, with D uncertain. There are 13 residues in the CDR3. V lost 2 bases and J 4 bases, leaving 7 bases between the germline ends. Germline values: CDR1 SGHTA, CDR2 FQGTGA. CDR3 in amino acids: CASSLPGPDTQYF. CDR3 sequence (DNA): TGTGCCAGCAGCTTACCAGGCCCAGATACGCAGTATTTT.